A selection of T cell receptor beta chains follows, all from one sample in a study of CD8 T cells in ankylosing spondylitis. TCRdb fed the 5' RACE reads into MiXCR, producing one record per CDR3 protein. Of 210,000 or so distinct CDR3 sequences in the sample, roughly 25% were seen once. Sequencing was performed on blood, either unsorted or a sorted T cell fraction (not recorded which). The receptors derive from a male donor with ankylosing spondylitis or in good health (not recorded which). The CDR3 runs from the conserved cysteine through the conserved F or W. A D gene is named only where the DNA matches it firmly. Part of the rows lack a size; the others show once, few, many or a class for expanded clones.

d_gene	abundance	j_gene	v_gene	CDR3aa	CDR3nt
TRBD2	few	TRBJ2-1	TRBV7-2	CASSPRTSGSNEQFF	TGTGCCAGCAGCCCCCGGACTAGCGGGAGCAATGAGCAGTTCTTC
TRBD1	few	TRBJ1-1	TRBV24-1	CATGQAAGTEAFF	TGTGCCACCGGACAGGCCGCGGGGACTGAAGCTTTCTTT
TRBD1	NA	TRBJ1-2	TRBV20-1	CSARDGTGQGYTF	TGCAGTGCTAGAGATGGGACAGGTCAAGGCTACACCTTC
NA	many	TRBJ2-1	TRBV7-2	CASSSAGRVGDNEQFF	TGTGCCAGCAGCTCCGCCGGGCGGGTAGGGGACAATGAGCAGTTCTTC
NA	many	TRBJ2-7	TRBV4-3	CASSQTFSNGGEQYF	TGCGCCAGCAGTCAGACTTTCTCCAACGGGGGCGAGCAGTACTTC
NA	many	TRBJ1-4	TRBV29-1	CSASTGANEKLFF	TGCAGCGCATCGACAGGCGCCAATGAAAAACTGTTTTTT
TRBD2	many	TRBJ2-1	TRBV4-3	CASSQAWSSGPGDNEQFF	TGCGCCAGCAGCCAAGCATGGTCTAGCGGGCCGGGGGACAATGAGCAGTTCTTC
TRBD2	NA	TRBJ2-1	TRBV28	CASSLFQGTSGSNEQFF	TGTGCCAGCAGTTTATTCCAAGGGACTAGCGGGAGTAATGAGCAGTTCTTC
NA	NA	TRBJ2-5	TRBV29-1	CSTSLRGLGETQYF	TGCAGCACATCCCTGAGGGGTTTAGGGGAGACCCAGTACTTC
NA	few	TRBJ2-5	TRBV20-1	CSATGGRTKETQYF	TGCAGTGCTACAGGGGGGAGGACCAAAGAGACCCAGTACTTC
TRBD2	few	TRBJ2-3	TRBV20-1	CSARASGRSDTQYF	TGCAGTGCTAGGGCTAGCGGGAGATCAGATACGCAGTATTTT
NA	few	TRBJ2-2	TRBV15	CATSRDPAGAGELFF	TGTGCCACCAGCAGAGATCCCGCGGGTGCCGGGGAGCTGTTTTTT
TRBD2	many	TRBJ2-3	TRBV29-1	CSAELAGPDTQYF	TGCAGCGCTGAACTAGCGGGTCCAGATACGCAGTATTTT
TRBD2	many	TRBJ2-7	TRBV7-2	CASSRGDYSYEQYF	TGTGCCAGCAGCCGCGGGGACTACTCCTACGAGCAGTACTTC
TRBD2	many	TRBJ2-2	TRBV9	CASSAQEGRVNTGELFF	TGTGCCAGCAGCGCACAAGAGGGGAGGGTGAACACCGGGGAGCTGTTTTTT
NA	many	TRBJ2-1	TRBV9	CASSVREQGGEQFF	TGTGCCAGCAGCGTACGAGAACAGGGCGGTGAGCAGTTCTTC
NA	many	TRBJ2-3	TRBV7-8	CASSLVPETSSQYF	TGTGCCAGCAGCTTAGTTCCGGAGACTTCGTCGCAGTATTTT
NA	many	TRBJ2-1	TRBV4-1	CASSQVQRQDNEQFF	TGCGCCAGCAGCCAAGTACAGAGACAGGACAATGAGCAGTTCTTC
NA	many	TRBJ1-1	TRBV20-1	CSARSTENTEAFF	TGCAGTGCTAGATCGACGGAGAACACTGAAGCTTTCTTT
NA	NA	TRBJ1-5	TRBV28	CASSLFQGLGNQPQHF	TGTGCCAGCAGTTTATTCCAGGGGCTAGGCAATCAGCCCCAGCATTTT
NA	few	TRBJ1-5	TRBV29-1	CSVEEGGVDQPQHF	TGCAGCGTTGAAGAGGGCGGAGTTGATCAGCCCCAGCATTTT
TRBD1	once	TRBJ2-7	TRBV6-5	CASSSTTGFEQYF	TGTGCCAGCAGTTCTACGACAGGGTTCGAGCAGTACTTC
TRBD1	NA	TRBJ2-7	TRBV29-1	CSVNGDSPYEQYF	TGCAGCGTCAACGGGGACAGCCCGTACGAGCAGTACTTC
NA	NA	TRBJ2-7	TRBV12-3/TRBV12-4	CASSLMYEQYF	TGTGCCAGCAGTTTGATGTACGAGCAGTACTTC
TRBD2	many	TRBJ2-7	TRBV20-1	CSARLAGATSYEQYF	TGCAGTGCGAGACTAGCGGGAGCAACTTCCTACGAGCAGTACTTC
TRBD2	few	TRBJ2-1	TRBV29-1	CSGGLAGGAGEQFF	TGCAGCGGCGGACTAGCGGGAGGAGCTGGTGAGCAGTTCTTC
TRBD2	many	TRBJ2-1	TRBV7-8	CASSLGTGLAGGGQFF	TGTGCCAGCAGCTTAGGGACGGGACTAGCGGGAGGGGGGCAGTTCTTC
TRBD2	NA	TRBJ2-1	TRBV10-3	CAIRVAGGYNEQFF	TGTGCCATCAGAGTAGCGGGAGGGTACAATGAGCAGTTCTTC
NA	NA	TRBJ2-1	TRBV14	CASSHLGGPDEQFF	TGTGCCAGCAGCCATTTGGGGGGCCCAGATGAGCAGTTCTTC